One and the same sample provided the 27 T cell receptor beta chains below, sequenced in a study of blood T cell repertoires in COVID-19. Generated by immunoSEQ multiplex PCR, the TCRdb table keeps only in-frame clones and is missing some. The table shows more than 11,000 clones, with around four fifths occurring only once. Sequenced sample: peripheral blood. These receptors all stem from a man aged 35 to 55 with active or convalescent COVID-19.

This chain links TRBV3-1 (or the pseudogene TRBV3-2) with TRBJ2-5; D might be TRBD2 (6 bases). Trimming left V 5 bases short and J 6 bases short, with 19 bases between. This CDR3 region has 15 residues. Germline V gives CDR1 LGHDT, CDR2 YNNKEL (reference sequence). The CDR3 spells CASSSRTTGLQTQYF. DNA for the CDR3: TGTGCCAGCAGCTCTCGGACTACAGGTTTACAGACCCAGTACTTC.

This chain joins TRBV9 and TRBJ1-5; 8 nucleotides line up with TRBD1. The CDR3 has 15 residues. Germline V gene lookup returns CDR1 SGDLS and CDR2 YYNGEE. V shed 3 bases, J shed 6 bases, and the junction held 8 bases outside the gene matches. CDR3 in amino acids: CASSASGGASQPQHF. In DNA form, the CDR3 reads TGTGCCAGCAGCGCTTCAGGGGGCGCATCTCAGCCCCAGCATTTT.

The rearrangement links TRBV29-1 to TRBJ1-5, with 7 bases matching TRBD1. This CDR3 spans 12 amino acids. After removal of 6 bases from V and 4 bases from J, the junction contained 3 bases not matched to a gene. Germline V CDR1 and CDR2: SQVTM, ANQGSEA. CDR3 sequence reads: CSVKQGNQPQHF. The DNA of the CDR3 is TGCAGCGTGAAACAGGGGAATCAGCCCCAGCATTTT.

The V gene is TRBV18, the J gene TRBJ2-3, with D tentatively TRBD1 (5 bases). Germline V CDR1 and CDR2: KGHSH, LQKENI. The V end was cut by 2 bases, the J end by 6 bases, with 18 bases between. This CDR3 contains 16 residues. The CDR3 bases are TGTGCCAGCTCACCAACCGGAGACAGCCAAGGCGATACGCAGTATTTT. This encodes CASSPTGDSQGDTQYF.

The rearrangement uses TRBV6-5 and TRBJ1-5, with TRBD1 as a possible D gene (6 bases). This CDR3 has 14 residues. Trimming stripped 5 bases from V and 6 bases from J, with 14 bases between. Germline V gene sequence: CDR1 MNHEY, CDR2 SVGAGI. The CDR3 DNA reads as TGTGCCAGCAGTCAACAGGGTTCGGGTCAGCCCCAGCATTTT. This translates into CASSQQGSGQPQHF.

This clone has only one observation. V gene TRBV9 combines with J gene TRBJ2-2; D may be TRBD2 (6 bases). CDR3 length: 14 residues. V lost 5 bases to trimming and J lost 3 bases, with 11 bases between them. The germline CDR1 and CDR2 sequences are SGDLS and YYNGEE. The CDR3 here is CASSRGSDTGELFF. In DNA form, the CDR3 reads TGTGCCAGCAGTCGGGGGTCGGACACCGGGGAGCTGTTTTTT.

In DNA form, the CDR3 reads TGCGCCAGCAGCCAAGCCCTTAGCGGAGATTACAATGAGCAGTTCTTC. It specifies CASSQALSGDYNEQFF. The rearrangement uses TRBV4-1 and TRBJ2-1, with D possibly matching TRBD2 (6 bases). Per germline, CDR1 MGHRA and CDR2 YSYEKL. The CDR3 runs to 16 residues. The V end lost 1 base, the J end lost 4 bases, and 14 bases lay between the germline ends.

Only a few counts were recorded for this clone. This sequence joins TRBV6-6 and TRBJ1-5; TRBD1 might be the D (5 bases). CDR1 and CDR2 (germline): MNHNY, SVGAGI (reference sequence). The CDR3 spans 13 residues. V lost 5 bases and J 3 bases, leaving 8 bases between the germline ends. The CDR3 region is CASSGHNNQPQHF. DNA of the CDR3: TGTGCCAGCAGTGGACATAACAATCAGCCCCAGCATTTT.

The gene calls are TRBV29-1 and TRBJ1-1; weak D call: TRBD1 (6 bases). The CDR3 runs 14 residues. Trimming shortened V by 6 bases and J by 1 base, and 15 bases separated the two germline ends. The germline CDR1 and CDR2 sequences are SQVTM and ANQGSEA. The CDR3 nucleotides read TGCAGCGTGTACCCCGGGACAAGGAACACTGAAGCTTTCTTT. Encoded protein: CSVYPGTRNTEAFF.

DNA of the CDR3: TGTGCCAGTAGCCTGGCGCGGACAGGGCTTAATGAAAAACTGTTTTTT. Amino acid sequence: CASSLARTGLNEKLFF. This sequence joins TRBV19 and TRBJ1-4; 8 bases agree with TRBD1. Germline CDR1 and CDR2: LNHDA and SQIVND (reference sequence). The trim removed 6 bases at V and 4 bases at J, leaving 10 bases unmatched. The length of the CDR3 is 16 residues.

The V call is TRBV6-5, the J call TRBJ2-7; TRBD2 agrees at 8 bases. The CDR3 length is 16 residues. V shed 2 bases and J 5 bases; nucleotides not matched to a gene: 11. Germline CDR1 reads MNHEY; CDR2 reads SVGAGI. The CDR3 loop is CASSYVSLADSDEQYF. DNA of the CDR3: TGTGCCAGCAGTTACGTCTCACTAGCGGACAGCGACGAGCAGTACTTC.

J is TRBJ1-6 and V is TRBV11-2; TRBD1 matches at 8 bases. V was pared by 5 bases and J by 7 bases, with 10 bases of the junction left unmatched. Germline values: CDR1 SGHAT, CDR2 FQNNGV. The CDR3 has 16 amino acids. The CDR3 DNA reads as TGTGCCAGCAGCCCACTCACAGGGGGAGAAAATTCACCCCTCCACTTT. The encoded protein is CASSPLTGGENSPLHF.

The chain employs TRBV25-1 and TRBJ1-2, with 8 bases fitting TRBD1. Germline-derived CDR1 and CDR2 are MGHDK and SYGVNS. The CDR3 runs 16 residues. V shed 5 bases, J shed 6 bases, and the junction held 14 bases outside the gene matches. Here the CDR3 DNA reads TGTGCCAGCAGTCCCGGACCTAAAAACAGGGGGGATGGCTACACCTTC. It specifies CASSPGPKNRGDGYTF.

The CDR3 protein is CASSQDKRPAHEQYF. CDR3 bases: TGCGCCAGCAGCCAAGATAAGCGCCCTGCCCACGAGCAGTACTTC. The chain employs TRBV4-3 and TRBJ2-7; D gene ambiguous. The germline V and J ends were trimmed by 0 bases and 5 bases, with 14 bases remaining between them. The CDR3 covers 15 residues. Germline V gene sequence: CDR1 LGHNA, CDR2 YSLEER.

This clone was detected only once. The rearrangement joins TRBV9 to TRBJ2-2, with no clear D. CDR1 and CDR2 from the germline V gene are SGDLS and YYNGEE. The CDR3 runs 14 residues. The germline V and J ends were trimmed by 5 bases and 4 bases, with 12 bases remaining between them. In DNA, the CDR3 is TGTGCCAGCAGGTTAACCCCTACCACCGGGGAGCTGTTTTTT. Protein sequence: CASRLTPTTGELFF.

The chain uses TRBV7-3 and TRBJ2-1, with 8 bases fitting TRBD1. Germline V gene lookup returns CDR1 SGHTA and CDR2 FQGTGA. CDR3 size: 15 residues. V was clipped by 5 bases and J by 4 bases; unmatched bases: 7. The CDR3 loop reads CASSLLTGGYNEQFF. The CDR3 DNA follows: TGTGCCAGCAGCCTGCTTACAGGGGGGTACAATGAGCAGTTCTTC.

The chain links TRBV4-2 to TRBJ1-2; a weak D match, TRBD1 (5 bases). V was pared by 3 bases and J by 2 bases, with 19 bases between. Germline-derived CDR1 and CDR2 are LGHNA and YNFKEQ. This CDR3 has 17 amino acids. As DNA, the CDR3 is TGTGCCAGCAGCCAGCTAAGCGGGGCAGGGCCGAACTATGGCTACACCTTC. This encodes CASSQLSGAGPNYGYTF.

In DNA form, the CDR3 reads TGTGCCAGCAGCTTGGCCGAATCAGGGGACATCTCGGGCTCTGGCTACACCTTC. It translates to CASSLAESGDISGSGYTF. The chain employs TRBV5-4 and TRBJ1-2; TRBD1 is a possible D gene (6 bases). CDR1 and CDR2 (germline): SGHNT, YYREEE (reference sequence). V was clipped by 0 bases and J by 7 bases, with 25 bases between them. The CDR3 covers 18 residues.

This sequence joins TRBV10-3 and TRBJ1-1, with 7 bases identical to TRBD1. Unmatched junction bases numbered 5, after V lost 0 bases and J lost 1 base. Germline CDR1 and CDR2: ENHRY and SYGVKD. CDR3 length equals 16 residues. CDR3 loop: CAISESIGTENTEAFF. CDR3 bases: TGTGCCATCAGTGAGTCGATTGGGACAGAGAACACTGAAGCTTTCTTT.

This clone was seen only once. The rearrangement joins TRBV6-5 to TRBJ2-7; tentative D call: TRBD1 (6 bases). This CDR3 contains 14 residues. The germline CDR1 and CDR2 sequences are MNHEY and SVGAGI. V lost 4 bases to trimming and J lost 2 bases, with 12 bases between them. The CDR3 DNA is TGTGCCAGCAGTTCCCCCGGGACAACCTACGAGCAGTACTTC. Protein sequence: CASSSPGTTYEQYF.

This chain connects TRBV29-1 to TRBJ2-5; TRBD2 is a possible D gene (6 bases). The CDR3 is 12 amino acids. With 6 bases removed from V and 1 base from J, the gap between germline ends came to 9 bases. CDR1 SQVTM and CDR2 ANQGSEA come from the germline V gene. The CDR3 DNA follows: TGCAGCGTATGGCGGGGCCAAGAGACCCAGTACTTC. Translation: CSVWRGQETQYF. Full variable domain (remainder filled in from reference TRBV29-1 and TRBJ2-5): SAVISQKPSRDICQRGTSLTIQCQVDSQVTMMFWYRQQPGQSLTLIATANQGSEATYESGFVIDKFPISRPNLTFSTLTVSNMSPEDSSIYLCSVWRGQETQYFGPGTRLLVL.

The V gene is TRBV10-3, the J gene TRBJ2-7; 10 positions match TRBD1. CDR1 is ENHRY, CDR2 SYGVKD, per germline. The CDR3 contains 19 residues. The trim removed 0 bases at V and 2 bases at J, leaving 13 bases unmatched. In DNA, the CDR3 is TGTGCCATCAGTGAGTCGGGCGGGTGGACAGGGGGTTACACCTACGAGCAGTACTTC. Translating it yields CAISESGGWTGGYTYEQYF.

This rearrangement joins TRBV24-1 to TRBJ2-2; D gene uncertain. V gave up 5 bases and J gave up 2 bases, with 5 bases separating them. This CDR3 spans 13 amino acids. Germline V CDR1 and CDR2: KGHDR, SFDVKD. The CDR3 loop reads CATSGHNTGELFF. CDR3 sequence (DNA): TGTGCCACCAGTGGACACAACACCGGGGAGCTGTTTTTT.

V usage is TRBV18 and J usage is TRBJ1-6, with 7 bases fitting TRBD1. This CDR3 is 15 amino acids long. Per germline, CDR1 KGHSH and CDR2 LQKENI. Unmatched junction bases numbered 10, after V lost 8 bases and J lost 6 bases. The CDR3 protein is CASTPRGDSNSPLHF. The CDR3 nucleotides are TGTGCCAGCACCCCTAGGGGGGACAGTAATTCACCCCTCCACTTT.

The genes are TRBV25-1 and TRBJ2-5; D possibly corresponds to TRBD2 (5 bases). Trimming pared 3 bases from V and 8 bases from J, leaving 16 bases between. The CDR3 has 14 residues. Germline V CDR1 and CDR2: MGHDK, SYGVNS. The CDR3 region is CASSEGSIKGTQYF. The CDR3, as DNA: TGTGCCAGCAGTGAGGGGAGTATAAAGGGAACCCAGTACTTC.

The V call is TRBV6-6, the J call TRBJ1-6; no clear D gene. The CDR3 is made up of 16 amino acids. Per the germline V gene, CDR1 is MNHNY and CDR2 is SVGAGI (reference sequence). The V end lost 2 bases, the J end lost 7 bases, and 15 bases lay between the germline ends. CDR3: CASSYSEDSPNSPLHF. In DNA, the CDR3 is TGTGCCAGCAGTTACAGTGAGGATTCGCCAAATTCACCCCTCCACTTT.

The V call is TRBV7-9, the J call TRBJ2-7, with TRBD1 as a possible D gene (6 bases). Germline assignment: CDR1 SEHNR and CDR2 FQNEAQ (reference sequence). Trimming removed 1 base from V and 3 bases from J, with 10 bases in between. The CDR3 contains 14 residues. CDR3 sequence reads: CASSLGQAVYEQYF. The DNA of the CDR3 is TGTGCCAGCAGCTTAGGACAGGCCGTCTACGAGCAGTACTTC.